This record covers a single T cell receptor (beta chain). Antigen specificity is unknown. The data derive from a study of identifying expanded T cells in peripheral blood. Findings of the study overall: Variance in clone template counts between approximately 2-week samples significantly increased with total template count across all healthy donors.

The assay was immunoSEQ multiplex PCR, and TCRdb's table has in-frame clones only and misses some. The table records around 91,000 clones, approximately 90% of them present only once. V was cut by 5 bases and J by 2 bases, with 14 bases left in between. The CDR3 totals 15 residues. CDR1 is MNHEY, CDR2 SMNVEV, per germline (reference sequence). Healthy donors had no documented immune events, such as infections, while sampled. Sequenced material: blood. This TCR derives from a person between 18 and 69 years old in good health. The V call is TRBV27, the J call TRBJ2-3; TRBD1 might be the D (6 bases). The CDR3 DNA reads TGTGCCAGCAGTATCCGGGACACCAACACAGATACGCAGTATTTT. Protein: CASSIRDTNTDTQYF.